A selection of T cell receptor beta chains follows, all from one sample in a study of shared clonotypes between healthy human individuals. Sequenced by immunoSEQ multiplex PCR; TCRdb stores in-frame clones only, minus some. Of some 2,100,000 clones listed, almost 96% are singletons. The sequenced material came from naive CD4+ T cells sorted from blood. The receptor set was obtained from a man younger than 30 in good health. Each CDR3 is given with its conserved first and last residue. The order of the fields is clone size, J gene, V gene, D gene, CDR3 DNA, CDR3 protein. A D gene is named only where the DNA matches it firmly. Expanded clones are given a class, and other clones once, few, many or no size at all.

clone_size: -; j_call: TRBJ2-1; v_call: TRBV6-1; d_call: -; cdr3_nt: TGTGCCAGCAGTGAGATAAGAGCGGCTGAGCAGTTCTTC; cdr3_aa: CASSEIRAAEQFF
clone_size: -; j_call: TRBJ1-2; v_call: TRBV4-1; d_call: -; cdr3_nt: TGCGCCAGCAGCCAAGGAATCAACAGTCTCTATGGCTACACCTTC; cdr3_aa: CASSQGINSLYGYTF
clone_size: -; j_call: TRBJ1-5; v_call: TRBV11-2; d_call: -; cdr3_nt: TGTGCCAGCAGCTTAAATCCCCCCTTCAGGGGCCATCAGCCCCAGCATTTT; cdr3_aa: CASSLNPPFRGHQPQHF
clone_size: -; j_call: TRBJ2-7; v_call: TRBV10-2; d_call: TRBD2; cdr3_nt: TGCGCCAGCAGTAGGTTAGCGGGAGTGGAGCAGTACTTC; cdr3_aa: CASSRLAGVEQYF
clone_size: -; j_call: TRBJ1-1; v_call: TRBV18; d_call: -; cdr3_nt: TGTGCCAGCTCACCTATGACTATCGACACTGAAGCTTTCTTT; cdr3_aa: CASSPMTIDTEAFF
clone_size: -; j_call: TRBJ2-7; v_call: TRBV27; d_call: TRBD1; cdr3_nt: TGTGCCAGCAGTGCCCAGGGGGTCCCCATCTACGAGCAGTACTTC; cdr3_aa: CASSAQGVPIYEQYF
clone_size: -; j_call: TRBJ1-4; v_call: TRBV7-8; d_call: -; cdr3_nt: TGTGCCAGCAGCTCCATTTCGGGTACAGCAACTAATGAAAAACTGTTTTTT; cdr3_aa: CASSSISGTATNEKLFF
clone_size: -; j_call: TRBJ2-1; v_call: TRBV30; d_call: -; cdr3_nt: TGTGCTATTGGACTGGCCAATGAGCAGTTCTTC; cdr3_aa: CAIGLANEQFF
clone_size: -; j_call: TRBJ2-7; v_call: TRBV5-5; d_call: TRBD1; cdr3_nt: TGTGCCAGCAGCCCGACAGGGGTGGAGCAGTACTTC; cdr3_aa: CASSPTGVEQYF
clone_size: -; j_call: TRBJ1-5; v_call: TRBV6-1; d_call: TRBD1; cdr3_nt: TGTGCCAGCAGTACCCAGACAGGGCCCAATCAGCCCCAGCATTTT; cdr3_aa: CASSTQTGPNQPQHF
clone_size: -; j_call: TRBJ2-7; v_call: TRBV27; d_call: TRBD1; cdr3_nt: TGTGCCAGCAGATGGGGACAGGGGGGTGAGCAGTACTTC; cdr3_aa: CASRWGQGGEQYF
clone_size: once; j_call: TRBJ1-4; v_call: TRBV6-1; d_call: -; cdr3_nt: TGTGCCAGCAGCAATAGGGCGCCTAATGAAAAACTGTTTTTT; cdr3_aa: CASSNRAPNEKLFF
clone_size: -; j_call: TRBJ2-3; v_call: TRBV9; d_call: -; cdr3_nt: TGTGCCAGCAGCGTCCGAATGGCCGATACGCAGTATTTT; cdr3_aa: CASSVRMADTQYF
clone_size: -; j_call: TRBJ2-2; v_call: TRBV2; d_call: -; cdr3_nt: TGTGCCAGCATGGGGCTATCGAACACCGGGGAGCTGTTTTTT; cdr3_aa: CASMGLSNTGELFF
clone_size: -; j_call: TRBJ2-7; v_call: TRBV4-1; d_call: TRBD2; cdr3_nt: TGCGCCAGCAGCCAAGATCCAGGACTAGCGGAATCCTACGAGCAGTACTTC; cdr3_aa: CASSQDPGLAESYEQYF
clone_size: -; j_call: TRBJ1-1; v_call: TRBV10-2; d_call: TRBD1; cdr3_nt: TGCGCCAGCAGGGGACAGTCGAACACTGAAGCTTTCTTT; cdr3_aa: CASRGQSNTEAFF
clone_size: -; j_call: TRBJ2-3; v_call: TRBV5-1; d_call: TRBD1; cdr3_nt: TGCGCCAGCAGCATCGGAGGACAGGGAACAGATACGCAGTATTTT; cdr3_aa: CASSIGGQGTDTQYF
clone_size: -; j_call: TRBJ1-6; v_call: TRBV9; d_call: -; cdr3_nt: TGTGCCAGCAGCGGACACAGTGGGGATAATTCACCCCTCCACTTT; cdr3_aa: CASSGHSGDNSPLHF
clone_size: -; j_call: TRBJ2-5; v_call: TRBV28; d_call: -; cdr3_nt: TGTGCCAGCAGTCCCGGGGGCGCGCGAGGGACCCAGTACTTC; cdr3_aa: CASSPGGARGTQYF
clone_size: -; j_call: TRBJ2-7; v_call: TRBV25-1; d_call: -; cdr3_nt: TGTGCCAGCAGACTAGCAAGAGGGTTCGAGCAGTACTTC; cdr3_aa: CASRLARGFEQYF
clone_size: -; j_call: TRBJ2-5; v_call: TRBV10-3; d_call: TRBD1; cdr3_nt: TGTGCCATCAGTGAGCCGGGACAGGGGGCGGGAGAGACCCAGTACTTC; cdr3_aa: CAISEPGQGAGETQYF
clone_size: once; j_call: TRBJ2-1; v_call: TRBV19; d_call: TRBD2; cdr3_nt: TGTGCCACCACCAATCTAGCGGGCTCCTACAATGAGCAGTTCTTC; cdr3_aa: CATTNLAGSYNEQFF
clone_size: -; j_call: TRBJ1-1; v_call: TRBV4-1; d_call: -; cdr3_nt: TGCGCCAGCAGCCAAGAAGGGGGGGTTGGGAACACTGAAGCTTTCTTT; cdr3_aa: CASSQEGGVGNTEAFF
clone_size: -; j_call: TRBJ1-1; v_call: TRBV25-1; d_call: TRBD1; cdr3_nt: TGTGCCAGCAGTCCACCCCCGGGACAGGGACGACGCACTGAAGCTTTCTTT; cdr3_aa: CASSPPPGQGRRTEAFF
clone_size: -; j_call: TRBJ2-7; v_call: TRBV29-1; d_call: -; cdr3_nt: TGCAGCGTTGCCCGGCCAGGGGAGATATACGAGCAGTACTTC; cdr3_aa: CSVARPGEIYEQYF
clone_size: -; j_call: TRBJ1-2; v_call: TRBV18; d_call: TRBD1; cdr3_nt: TGTGCCAGCTCCCAAAAGGACAGGGTGGCCTATGGCTACACCTTC; cdr3_aa: CASSQKDRVAYGYTF
clone_size: -; j_call: TRBJ2-1; v_call: TRBV6-4; d_call: TRBD2; cdr3_nt: TGTGCCAGCAGTGTAGAGGGTAGCGGGACCCTCGGGGAGCAGTTCTTC; cdr3_aa: CASSVEGSGTLGEQFF